Following are 16 T cell receptor beta chains from one sample sequenced in a study of OX40 agonist ivuxolimab in advanced cancers. Assay used: immunoSEQ multiplex PCR; TCRdb lists only in-frame clones, some missing. The sample has 70,000 to 95,000 clones; nearly 95% are singletons. The specimen was CD4+ or CD8+ T cells sorted from blood, collected in a trial of the OX40 agonist ivuxolimab. The receptors were sampled from an adult with an advanced solid tumor such as melanoma, head and neck, liver or kidney cancer.

The rearrangement links TRBV7-2 to TRBJ1-1, with a tentative D call TRBD1 (5 bases). The CDR3 extends over 14 amino acids. CDR1 and CDR2 (germline): SGHTA, FQGNSA. Trimming took 4 bases from V and 3 from J, leaving 12 bases between them. For the CDR3, the DNA is TGTGCCAGCAGCTGGGGGGGATTAGACACTGAAGCTTTCTTT. Translation gives CASSWGGLDTEAFF.

This clone has a single count. This chain uses TRBV6-5 with TRBJ2-1; 13 positions agree with TRBD2. This CDR3 has 16 residues. Germline assignment: CDR1 MNHEY and CDR2 SVGAGI. Trimming took 4 bases from V and 5 from J; bases not matched to a gene: 5. CDR3 DNA: TGTGCCAGCAGTTCCGAGACTAGCGGGGGGCACAATGAGCAGTTCTTC. Translation: CASSSETSGGHNEQFF.

The V gene is TRBV5-4, the J gene TRBJ1-2; TRBD1 matches at 12 bases. V shed 2 bases, J shed 5 bases, and the junction held 7 bases outside the gene matches. The CDR3 sequence is 16 residues long. Looked up from germline, CDR1 is SGHNT and CDR2 is YYREEE (reference sequence). Here the CDR3 reads CASSLIGTGGKYGYTF. Here the CDR3 DNA reads TGTGCCAGCAGCTTAATCGGGACAGGGGGCAAATATGGCTACACCTTC.

The chain links TRBV6-6 to TRBJ2-7, with D uncertain. The germline gives CDR1 MNHNY, CDR2 SVGAGI (reference sequence). This CDR3 is built from 12 residues. Trimming shortened V by 2 bases and J by 3 bases, and 5 bases separated the two germline ends. As DNA, the CDR3 is TGTGCCAGCAGTTACGAGGACTACGAGCAGTACTTC. Translated: CASSYEDYEQYF.

The chain couples TRBV9 to TRBJ2-5; the match to TRBD2 covers 8 bases. Germline-derived CDR1 and CDR2 are SGDLS and YYNGEE. J gave up 1 base and V 4 bases, and 6 bases lay outside the gene matches. The CDR3 has 15 residues. The CDR3 DNA follows: TGTGCCAGCAGCCTCCAGGGACTAGTCCAAGAGACCCAGTACTTC. This translates into CASSLQGLVQETQYF.

CDR3 sequence: CASTLQGYGGAMGELFF. The CDR3 DNA reads as TGTGCCAGTACCCTACAGGGATACGGGGGGGCCATGGGAGAGCTGTTTTTT. The chain links TRBV19 to TRBJ2-2; 8 nucleotides line up with TRBD2. The V gene end was trimmed by 7 bases and the J gene end by 11 bases; junction bases not matched to a gene: 21. CDR3 size: 17 residues. Germline V CDR1 and CDR2: LNHDA, SQIVND (reference sequence).

The gene calls are TRBV6-5 and TRBJ1-4; D uncertain. The ends were cut back, 0 bases at V and 8 bases at J, with 4 bases in the middle. Per germline, CDR1 MNHEY and CDR2 SVGAGI. CDR3 size: 12 residues. The CDR3 DNA reads as TGTGCCAGCAGTTACTCGGGGGAAAAACTGTTTTTT. It encodes CASSYSGEKLFF.

The J gene is TRBJ2-7, the V gene TRBV9; a possible D gene is TRBD2 (6 bases). Per the germline V gene, CDR1 is SGDLS and CDR2 is YYNGEE. Trimming shortened V by 0 bases and J by 7 bases, and 20 bases separated the two germline ends. This CDR3 is 16 amino acids long. In nucleotides, the CDR3 is TGTGCCAGCAGCGTAGGAGGCGGGACGGCCTACGGGGAGCAGTACTTC. It specifies CASSVGGGTAYGEQYF. The entire variable domain, with the rest obtained from reference TRBV9 and TRBJ2-7, is as follows: DSGVTQTPKHLITATGQRVTLRCSPRSGDLSVYWYQQSLDQGLQFLIQYYNGEERAKGNILERFSAQQFPDLHSELNLSSLELGDSALYFCASSVGGGTAYGEQYFGPGTRLTVT.

V gene TRBV4-3 combines with J gene TRBJ2-5; D is perhaps TRBD2 (5 bases). The length of the CDR3 is 16 residues. The germline V and J ends were trimmed by 0 bases and 5 bases, with 16 bases remaining between them. Germline V lookup: CDR1 LGHNA, CDR2 YSLEER. The CDR3 DNA reads TGCGCCAGCAGCCAAGACAGAGGCTACCGAGGGGAGACCCAGTACTTC. This translates into CASSQDRGYRGETQYF.

V is TRBV4-1 and J is TRBJ2-7, with D maybe TRBD2 (7 bases). In germline, CDR1 is MGHRA, CDR2 YSYEKL. V was shortened by 4 bases and J by 3 bases, with 13 bases between the two germline ends. The CDR3 consists of 14 residues. CDR3: CASSRNREGYEQYF. In DNA, the CDR3 is TGCGCCAGCAGCCGAAACAGGGAGGGCTACGAGCAGTACTTC.

This clone was seen only once. This chain uses TRBV4-2 with TRBJ2-1, with TRBD2 matching 9 bases. The CDR3 sequence is 16 residues long. The ends lost 4 bases at V and 2 bases at J; junction bases unmatched: 6. Per the germline V gene, CDR1 is LGHNA and CDR2 is YNFKEQ. The CDR3 DNA reads TGTGCCAGCAGCCTGCTGGCGGGAGGGACCTACAATGAGCAGTTCTTC. Translated: CASSLLAGGTYNEQFF.

The chain combines TRBV5-5 with TRBJ1-3, with D possibly being TRBD1 (5 bases). CDR1 and CDR2 from the germline V gene are SGHKS and YYEKEE (reference sequence). CDR3 length: 16 residues. Trimming pared 0 bases from V and 2 bases from J, leaving 12 bases between. The CDR3 region has the DNA TGTGCCAGCAGCTTGGCTTGGGCAGGGACTGGAAACACCATATATTTT. Its translation: CASSLAWAGTGNTIYF.

The table lists this clone with a count of one. Mismatch with germline at one junction end may stem from a read error. The rearrangement joins TRBV9 to TRBJ1-1; tentative D call: TRBD1 (5 bases). In germline, CDR1 is SGDLS, CDR2 YYNGEE. This CDR3 has 14 amino acids. CDR3 nucleotides: TGCGCCAGCAGCTTCCGGGGCACGGGCACTGAAGCTTTCTTT. The encoded protein is CASSFRGTGTEAFF.

A note on this clone: Additional DNA sequences in this sample encode the identical CDR3. The V gene is TRBV7-6, the J gene TRBJ1-2, with D possibly matching TRBD1 (6 bases). Trimming removed 3 bases at V and 5 bases at J, with 19 bases between. The CDR3 spans 16 residues. In germline, CDR1 is SGHVS, CDR2 FNYEAQ. CDR3 coding DNA: TGTGCCAGCAGCTTGACTGGGGTTCCTACAGGGTATGGCTACACCTTC. Translating it yields CASSLTGVPTGYGYTF.

This chain joins TRBV4-1 and TRBJ1-1; TRBD1 aligns across 10 bases. CDR1 and CDR2 from the germline V gene are MGHRA and YSYEKL. CDR3 length equals 14 residues. V lost 3 bases to trimming and J lost 6 bases; unmatched junction nucleotides: 4. Here the CDR3 reads CASSQTGGAPEAFF. The DNA for the CDR3 is TGCGCCAGCAGCCAGACAGGGGGCGCACCTGAAGCTTTCTTT.

This clone was observed once. This chain uses TRBV30 with TRBJ2-7; the match to TRBD1 covers 8 bases. Unmatched junction bases numbered 3, after V lost 1 base and J lost 4 bases. The CDR3 sequence is 13 residues long. The V gene's germline CDR1 is GTSNPN and CDR2 SVGIG (reference sequence). CDR3 nucleotide sequence: TGTGCCTGGAGTGAAGGGACAGGTTACGAGCAGTACTTC. Protein product: CAWSEGTGYEQYF.